This T cell receptor beta chain was captured by sequencing in a study of response to subunit inactivated influenza vaccine. General study findings and limits: It was suggested by the authors that few new T cells are recruited by each seasonal influenza vaccination.

TCRdb re-called the RT-PCR reads through MiXCR, storing one row per CDR3 protein. The data show 650,000 to 800,000 distinct CDR3 sequences, approximately 17% seen once. Regarding this clonotype: Antigen unknown.

V gave up 5 bases and J gave up 2 bases, with 12 bases separating them. The CDR3 has 14 amino acids. The germline CDR1 and CDR2 sequences are SGHTA and FQGNSA. The sample was PBMCs from blood, taken around 5 days after vaccination. This sequence was found in a middle-aged man who received an inactivated influenza vaccine. The rearrangement links TRBV7-2 to TRBJ2-5; weak D call: TRBD1 (5 bases). The CDR3 DNA is TGTGCCAGCAGCCGCCCTAACAGGCAAGAGACCCAGTACTTC. It translates to CASSRPNRQETQYF.